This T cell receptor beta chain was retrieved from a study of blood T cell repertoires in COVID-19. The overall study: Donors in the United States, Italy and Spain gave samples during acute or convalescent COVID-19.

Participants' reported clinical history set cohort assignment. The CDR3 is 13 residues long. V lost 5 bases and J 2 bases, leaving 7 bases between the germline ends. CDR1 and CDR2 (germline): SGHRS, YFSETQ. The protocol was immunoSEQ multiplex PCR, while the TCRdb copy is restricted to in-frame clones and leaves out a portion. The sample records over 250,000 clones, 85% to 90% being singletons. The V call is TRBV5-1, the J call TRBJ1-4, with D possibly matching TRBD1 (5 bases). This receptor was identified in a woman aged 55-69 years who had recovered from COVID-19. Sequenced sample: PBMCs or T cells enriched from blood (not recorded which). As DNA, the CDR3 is TGCGCCAGCAGAAAGGGGACTAATGAAAAACTGTTTTTT. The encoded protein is CASRKGTNEKLFF.